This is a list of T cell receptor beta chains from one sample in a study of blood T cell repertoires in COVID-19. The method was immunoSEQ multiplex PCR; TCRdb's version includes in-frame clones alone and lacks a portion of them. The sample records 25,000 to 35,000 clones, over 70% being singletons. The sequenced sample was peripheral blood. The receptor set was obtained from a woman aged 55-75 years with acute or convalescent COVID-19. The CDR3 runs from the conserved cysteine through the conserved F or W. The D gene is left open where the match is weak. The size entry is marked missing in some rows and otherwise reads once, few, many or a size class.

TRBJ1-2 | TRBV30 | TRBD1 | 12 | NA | CAGDGTGDGYTF | TGTGCCGGGGACGGGACAGGGGATGGCTACACCTTC
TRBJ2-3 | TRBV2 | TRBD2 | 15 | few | CASRGAGGPTDTQYF | TGTGCCAGCAGGGGAGCGGGGGGGCCAACAGATACGCAGTATTTT
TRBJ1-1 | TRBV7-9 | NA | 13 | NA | CASSFSGNTEAFF | TGTGCCAGCAGCTTTTCAGGGAACACTGAAGCTTTCTTT
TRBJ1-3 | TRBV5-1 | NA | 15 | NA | CASSLDTFSGNTIYF | TGCGCCAGCAGCTTGGACACCTTCTCTGGAAACACCATATATTTT
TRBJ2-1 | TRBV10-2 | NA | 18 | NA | CASSGPKRASSSYNEQFF | TGCGCCAGCAGTGGTCCTAAGAGGGCCTCGAGCTCCTACAATGAGCAGTTCTTC
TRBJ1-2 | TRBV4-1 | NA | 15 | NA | CASSQEPRTIRGYTF | TGCGCCAGCAGCCAAGAGCCGCGTACTATTCGGGGCTACACCTTC
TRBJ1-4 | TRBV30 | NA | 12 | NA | CAWSVGGEKLFF | TGTGCCTGGAGTGTGGGGGGAGAAAAACTGTTTTTT
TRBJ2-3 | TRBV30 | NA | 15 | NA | CAWRRAGRRTDTQYF | TGTGCCTGGAGACGCGCGGGGCGGAGAACAGATACGCAGTATTTT
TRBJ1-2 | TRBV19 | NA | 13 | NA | CASMIRQGYGYTF | TGTGCCAGTATGATTCGGCAGGGGTATGGCTACACCTTC
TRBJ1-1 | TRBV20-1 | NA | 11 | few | CSASPGHEAFF | TGCAGTGCTTCGCCGGGACATGAAGCTTTCTTT
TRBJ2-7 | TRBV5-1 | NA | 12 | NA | CASSLRGDEQYF | TGCGCCAGCAGCTTAAGGGGCGACGAGCAGTACTTC
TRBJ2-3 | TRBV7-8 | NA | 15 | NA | CASSLDREETDTQYF | TGTGCCAGCAGCTTAGACAGGGAAGAAACAGATACGCAGTATTTT
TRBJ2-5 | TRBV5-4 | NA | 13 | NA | CASSLDLQETQYF | TGTGCCAGCAGCTTGGATTTACAAGAGACCCAGTACTTC
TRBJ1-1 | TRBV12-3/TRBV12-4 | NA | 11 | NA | CASSRQTEAFF | TGTGCCAGCAGTCGACAGACAGAAGCTTTCTTT
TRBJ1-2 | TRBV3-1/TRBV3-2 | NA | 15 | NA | CASSTTLGAGGGRAF | TGTGCCAGCAGCACTACCTTGGGGGCGGGGGGCGGAAGAGCCTTC
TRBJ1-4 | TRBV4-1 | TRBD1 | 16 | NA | CASSPPQGAWGEKLFF | TGCGCCAGCAGCCCCCCTCAGGGGGCTTGGGGTGAAAAACTGTTTTTT
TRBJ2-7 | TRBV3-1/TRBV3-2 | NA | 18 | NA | CASSQLAGTKGTAYEQYF | TGTGCCAGCAGCCAATTGGCTGGGACAAAGGGTACCGCCTACGAGCAGTACTTC
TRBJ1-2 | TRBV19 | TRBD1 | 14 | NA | CASSILAGGSGYTF | TGTGCCAGTAGTATTTTGGCAGGGGGAAGTGGCTACACCTTC
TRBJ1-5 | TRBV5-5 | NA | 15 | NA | CASSLYGGGGQPQHF | TGTGCCAGCAGCTTGTATGGGGGCGGGGGTCAGCCCCAGCATTTT
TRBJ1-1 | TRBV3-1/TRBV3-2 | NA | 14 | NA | CASSQGGFSGEAFF | TGTGCCAGCAGCCAAGGTGGTTTTTCGGGGGAAGCTTTCTTT
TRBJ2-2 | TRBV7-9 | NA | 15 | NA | CASSFGQGNTGELFF | TGTGCCAGCAGCTTTGGGCAGGGAAACACCGGGGAGCTGTTTTTT
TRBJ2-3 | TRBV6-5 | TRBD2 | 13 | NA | CASSYAGEDTQYF | TGTGCCAGCAGTTATGCGGGGGAGGATACGCAGTATTTT
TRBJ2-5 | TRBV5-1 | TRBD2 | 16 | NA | CASGKSGGLHQETQYF | TGCGCCAGCGGAAAAAGCGGGGGGCTACACCAAGAGACCCAGTACTTC
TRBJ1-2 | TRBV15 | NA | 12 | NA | CATSSQNYGYTF | TGTGCCACCAGCAGTCAGAATTATGGCTACACCTTC
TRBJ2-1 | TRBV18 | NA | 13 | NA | CASSPGPANEQFF | TGTGCCAGCTCACCAGGTCCTGCGAATGAGCAGTTCTTC
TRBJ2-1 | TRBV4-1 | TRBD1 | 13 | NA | CASSLDRGNEQFF | TGCGCCAGCAGCCTAGACAGGGGCAATGAGCAGTTCTTC
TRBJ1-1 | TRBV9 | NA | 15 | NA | CASSVRGQKDTEAFF | TGTGCCAGCAGCGTCCGAGGGCAGAAGGACACTGAAGCTTTCTTT
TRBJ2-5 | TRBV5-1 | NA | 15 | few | CASSLAVGFQETQYF | TGCGCCAGCAGCTTGGCCGTCGGTTTCCAAGAGACCCAGTACTTC
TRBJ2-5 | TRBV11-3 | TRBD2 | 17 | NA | CASSLKASGGLQETQYF | TGTGCCAGCAGCTTAAAGGCTAGCGGGGGGTTACAAGAGACCCAGTACTTC
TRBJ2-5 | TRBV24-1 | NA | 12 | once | CATSDFKETQYF | TGTGCCACCAGTGATTTTAAAGAGACCCAGTACTTC
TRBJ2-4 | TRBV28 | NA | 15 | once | CASSPRVLAKNIQYF | TGTGCCAGCAGTCCCCGGGTCTTAGCCAAAAACATTCAGTACTTC
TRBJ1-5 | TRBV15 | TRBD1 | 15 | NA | CATTRTGSPDQPQHF | TGTGCCACAACCCGGACAGGTTCCCCGGATCAGCCCCAGCATTTT
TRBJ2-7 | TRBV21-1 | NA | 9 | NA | CATAYEQYF | TGTGCCACCGCCTACGAGCAGTACTTC
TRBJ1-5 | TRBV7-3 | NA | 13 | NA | CASSLDGNQPQHF | TGTGCCAGCAGCTTAGACGGGAATCAGCCCCAGCATTTT
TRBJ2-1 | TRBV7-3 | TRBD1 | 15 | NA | CASSFEQGTYNEQFF | TGTGCCAGCAGCTTTGAACAGGGGACCTACAATGAGCAGTTCTTC
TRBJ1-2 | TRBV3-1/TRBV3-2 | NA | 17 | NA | CASSQGGATYFGYGYTF | TGTGCCAGCAGCCAAGGTGGAGCAACCTACTTCGGCTATGGCTACACCTTC
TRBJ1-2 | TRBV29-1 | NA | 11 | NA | CSVFSSYGYTF | TGCAGCGTTTTCTCCTCGTATGGCTACACCTTC
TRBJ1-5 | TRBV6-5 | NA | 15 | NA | CASRNLQGTRQPQHF | TGTGCCAGCAGAAATTTACAGGGAACCCGGCAGCCCCAGCATTTT
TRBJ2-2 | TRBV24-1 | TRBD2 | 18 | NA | CATSDGTSGGAKAGELFF | TGTGCCACCAGTGATGGGACTAGCGGGGGGGCCAAAGCCGGGGAGCTGTTTTTT
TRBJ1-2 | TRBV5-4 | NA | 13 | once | CASSPDRNYGYTF | TGTGCCAGCAGCCCGGACAGAAACTATGGCTACACCTTC
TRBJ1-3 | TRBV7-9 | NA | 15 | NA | CASSPDRFSGNTIYF | TGTGCCAGCAGCCCTGACAGATTCTCTGGAAACACCATATATTTT
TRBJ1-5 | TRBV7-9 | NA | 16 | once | CASSLAIGGENQPQHF | TGTGCCAGCAGCTTAGCAATCGGGGGTGAGAATCAGCCCCAGCATTTT
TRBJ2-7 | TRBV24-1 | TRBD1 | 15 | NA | CATSDNRDSIYEQYF | TGTGCCACCAGTGATAATAGGGACAGCATATACGAGCAGTACTTC
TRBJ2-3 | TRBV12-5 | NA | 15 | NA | CASGLVQGSWDTQYF | TGTGCTAGTGGTTTGGTACAAGGGAGTTGGGATACGCAGTATTTT
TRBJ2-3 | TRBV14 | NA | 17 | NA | CASSQDGRQTSTDTQYF | TGTGCCAGCAGCCAAGATGGAAGGCAGACTAGCACAGATACGCAGTATTTT